This paragraph reports one T cell receptor beta chain. These data originate in a study of blood T cell repertoires in COVID-19. For the study at large: Acute and convalescent COVID-19 specimens originated in the United States, Italy and Spain. T cells, B-cell-depleted T cells, or PBMCs provided the cDNA or gDNA that served as material.

Participants were aged 18 to 89 years from approximately 25 US areas. Symptom resolution, clearance, or two negative PCRs marked the recovered donors of Cohort 3. TCRdb's copy holds only in-frame clones and misses some; the assay was immunoSEQ multiplex PCR. Found here are around 200,000 clones, approximately 91% of them singletons; the top ten hold roughly 0.82%. CDR3 length equals 11 residues. V shed 6 bases and J shed 0 bases, with 5 bases lying between them. Germline V gives CDR1 DFQATT, CDR2 SNEGSKA (reference sequence). The sample was PBMCs or T cells enriched from blood (not recorded which). The source of this sequence is a woman under 30 who had recovered from COVID-19. The rearrangement uses TRBV20-1 and TRBJ2-5; D gene uncertain. The CDR3 loop is CSATDQETQYF. DNA for the CDR3: TGCAGTGCAACAGACCAAGAGACCCAGTACTTC.